Shown below are 31 T cell receptor beta chains from a single sample sequenced in a study of blood T cell repertoires in COVID-19. TCRdb's table, derived via immunoSEQ multiplex PCR, lists solely in-frame clones and lacks some. The data contain approximately 250,000 clones, about 88% of them singletons. The sequenced material came from peripheral blood. The receptor set was obtained from a man aged 35-49 years with acute or convalescent COVID-19.

The rearrangement links TRBV6-2 or TRBV6-3 to TRBJ2-7; a weak D match, TRBD2 (6 bases). V was trimmed by 6 bases and J by 12 bases, leaving 21 bases between them. Germline-derived CDR1 and CDR2 are MNHEY and SVGEGT. This CDR3 is built from 13 residues. The CDR3 region has the DNA TGTGCCAGCAGCTGGGGATATGGCGGGGCGCCGTACTTC. Encoded protein: CASSWGYGGAPYF.

V is TRBV7-2 and J is TRBJ2-1, with TRBD2 identical over 7 bases. The CDR3 covers 17 residues. Germline V lookup: CDR1 SGHTA, CDR2 FQGNSA. After removal of 2 bases from V and 0 bases from J, the junction contained 7 bases not matched to a gene. DNA for the CDR3: TGTGCCAGCAGCTTACGGAAACTAGCGAGCTCCTACAATGAGCAGTTCTTC. Translated: CASSLRKLASSYNEQFF. Variable domain in full (rest from reference TRBV7-2 and TRBJ2-1): GAGVSQSPSNKVTEKGKDVELRCDPISGHTALYWYRQSLGQGLEFLIYFQGNSAPDKSGLPSDRFSAERTGGSVSTLTIQRTQQEDSAVYLCASSLRKLASSYNEQFFGPGTRLTVL.

The rearrangement links TRBV5-1 to TRBJ2-2, with 8 bases aligning to TRBD2. The CDR3 has 12 amino acids. CDR1 is SGHRS, CDR2 YFSETQ, per germline. The CDR3 nucleotides read TGCTCGAGCGGGGGGAACACCGGGGAGCTGTTTTTT. It encodes CSSGGNTGELFF. Full variable domain (rest looked up from reference TRBV5-1 and TRBJ2-2): KAGVTQTPRYLIKTRGQQVTLSCSPISGHRSVSWYQQTPGQGLQFLFEYFSETQRNKGNFPGRFSGRQFSNSRSEMNVSTLELGDSALYLCSSGGNTGELFFGEGSRLTVL.

There are a few counts of this clone. The chain is built from TRBV28 and TRBJ2-7, with a possible D match to TRBD2 (6 bases). Per the germline V gene, CDR1 is MDHEN and CDR2 is SYDVKM. Deletions cut 6 bases from V and 5 bases from J, with 8 bases between. The length of the CDR3 is 11 residues. As DNA, the CDR3 is TGTGCCAGCAGGGGGAGGAACGAGCAGTACTTC. Its translation: CASRGRNEQYF.

The chain links TRBV29-1 to TRBJ1-1; no reliable D call. V was cut by 7 bases and J by 5 bases, with 14 bases left in between. The CDR3 extends over 12 amino acids. In germline, CDR1 is SQVTM, CDR2 ANQGSEA. The CDR3: CSAGNGRTEAFF. In DNA, the CDR3 is TGCAGCGCCGGGAATGGAAGGACTGAAGCTTTCTTT.

The chain combines TRBV6-5 with TRBJ2-1, with 7 bases fitting TRBD2. CDR1 is MNHEY and CDR2 is SVGAGI in the germline V gene. CDR3 length equals 15 residues. J gave up 0 bases and V 7 bases, and 6 bases lay outside the gene matches. CDR3 DNA sequence: TGTGCCAGCACCGCCGGGGGGAGCTCCTACAATGAGCAGTTCTTC. Its protein product is CASTAGGSSYNEQFF.

About this clone itself: The sample carries other DNA sequences with the same CDR3. The V and J genes are TRBV11-3 and TRBJ1-1, with D perhaps matching TRBD1 (6 bases). The length of the CDR3 is 14 residues. Germline CDR1 SGHNT, CDR2 YENEEA. V lost 5 bases and J 1 base, leaving 11 bases between the germline ends. CDR3 loop: CASSRGQSNTEAFF. The CDR3 region has the DNA TGTGCCAGCAGCCGAGGACAGTCGAACACTGAAGCTTTCTTT.

This rearrangement joins TRBV7-9 to TRBJ2-1; 8 positions agree with TRBD1. The J segment lost 3 bases and the V segment lost 4 bases, leaving 2 bases of the junction unmatched. Per germline, CDR1 SEHNR and CDR2 FQNEAQ (reference sequence). This CDR3 is built from 14 residues. The CDR3 nucleotides read TGTGCCAGCAGCTCGGACAGGGTCTACAATGAGCAGTTCTTC. It codes for CASSSDRVYNEQFF.

The chain joins TRBV5-1 to TRBJ1-6; no clear D. The germline CDR1 and CDR2 sequences are SGHRS and YFSETQ. The length of the CDR3 is 15 residues. Trimming stripped 2 bases from V and 8 bases from J, with 14 bases between. The CDR3 nucleotides are TGCGCCAGCAGCTTCCGGGGTCCCCCAGATTCACCCCTCCACTTT. Encoded protein: CASSFRGPPDSPLHF.

The chain recombines TRBV18 with TRBJ1-5; 8 bases line up with TRBD1. V was clipped by 3 bases and J by 6 bases; unmatched bases: 4. There are 14 residues in the CDR3. Germline-derived CDR1 and CDR2 are KGHSH and LQKENI. CDR3 sequence: CASSPSGQGQPQHF. As DNA, the CDR3 is TGTGCCAGCTCACCTTCCGGACAGGGTCAGCCCCAGCATTTT.

The chain carries TRBV2 and TRBJ2-2; 10 nucleotides line up with TRBD1. The CDR3 extends over 15 amino acids. The V segment lost 7 bases and the J segment 3 bases; nucleotides outside the gene matches: 5. CDR1 SNHLY and CDR2 FYNNEI come from the germline V gene. CDR3 residues: CASNFGTGDTGELFF. The CDR3 DNA is TGTGCCAGCAATTTCGGGACAGGGGACACCGGGGAGCTGTTTTTT.

This sequence joins TRBV6-6 and TRBJ2-7; D might be TRBD1 (6 bases). The CDR3 is made up of 16 amino acids. V was pared by 5 bases and J by 5 bases, with 22 bases between. The V gene's germline CDR1 is MNHNY and CDR2 SVGAGI (reference sequence). CDR3 coding DNA: TGTGCCAGCAGTGCTGAGTTGGTGGGGGCGCGCAACGAGCAGTACTTC. Translated: CASSAELVGARNEQYF.

The rearrangement uses TRBV4-3 and TRBJ1-1; TRBD1 might be the D (5 bases). Deletions cut 0 bases from V and 0 bases from J, with 11 bases between. Germline V gene sequence: CDR1 LGHNA, CDR2 YSLEER. This CDR3 is 16 amino acids long. This CDR3 is CASSQDRGNMNTEAFF. Here the CDR3 DNA reads TGCGCCAGCAGCCAAGATAGGGGAAATATGAACACTGAAGCTTTCTTT.

The chain recombines TRBV7-2 with TRBJ1-2; weak D call: TRBD1 (6 bases). The CDR3 runs 14 residues. Per germline, CDR1 SGHTA and CDR2 FQGNSA. Between the trimmed V and J ends, which lost 4 bases and 8 bases, there was a span of 17 bases. This CDR3 reads CASSSAGAIEGYTF. CDR3 DNA: TGTGCCAGCAGCTCGGCAGGGGCGATAGAAGGCTACACCTTC.

The V and J genes are TRBV11-2 and TRBJ2-7; the D is unclear. Looked up from germline, CDR1 is SGHAT and CDR2 is FQNNGV. V was shortened by 5 bases and J by 3 bases, with 5 bases between the two germline ends. The CDR3 is made up of 11 amino acids. The CDR3 is CASSQNYEQYF. The CDR3 DNA follows: TGTGCCAGCAGCCAGAACTACGAGCAGTACTTC.

The chain carries TRBV19 and TRBJ1-1; 9 bases map to TRBD1. The CDR3 is 15 residues long. V was pared by 6 bases and J by 4 bases, with 9 bases of the junction left unmatched. Germline V gene sequence: CDR1 LNHDA, CDR2 SQIVND (reference sequence). The CDR3 sequence: CASSDTGTGPTEAFF. The CDR3 region has the DNA TGTGCCAGTAGCGACACCGGGACAGGGCCCACTGAAGCTTTCTTT.

The genes are TRBV7-6 and TRBJ2-1; TRBD2 agrees at 14 bases. The CDR3 is made up of 17 amino acids. CDR1 is SGHVS, CDR2 FNYEAQ, per germline. V dropped 2 bases and J dropped 12; count of bases not matched to a gene: 12. The CDR3 DNA reads as TGTGCCAGCAGCTTAATGGCAGCCAGGACTAGCGGGGGGCGGCAGTTCTTC. This gives the protein CASSLMAARTSGGRQFF.

This chain joins TRBV25-1 and TRBJ2-5; perhaps TRBD1 as D (5 bases). The CDR3 has 15 amino acids. V dropped 0 bases and J dropped 5 bases, with 13 bases sitting between them. CDR1 and CDR2 from the germline V gene are MGHDK and SYGVNS. The CDR3 region is CASSEYKGQWETQYF. The CDR3 DNA follows: TGTGCCAGCAGTGAATATAAGGGGCAATGGGAGACCCAGTACTTC.

The J gene is TRBJ2-7, the V gene TRBV29-1; 10 nucleotides align to TRBD1. The germline V gene encodes CDR1 SQVTM and CDR2 ANQGSEA. V lost 6 bases to trimming and J lost 7 bases; unmatched junction nucleotides: 9. The CDR3 is 13 residues long. The CDR3 sequence is CSVDWTGGREQYF. The CDR3 DNA sequence: TGCAGCGTCGATTGGACAGGGGGAAGGGAGCAGTACTTC.

In this sample, this clone turned up a few times. The rearrangement uses TRBV2 and TRBJ1-2; no clear D. The V gene lost 3 bases and the J gene lost 9 bases, with 5 bases spanning the gap. CDR3 size: 10 residues. Germline values: CDR1 SNHLY, CDR2 FYNNEI. The CDR3 is CASSDRSYTF. In nucleotides, the CDR3 is TGTGCCAGCAGTGACAGAAGCTACACCTTC.

This sequence joins TRBV10-3 and TRBJ2-1; no clear D. This CDR3 contains 14 residues. The V and J ends lost 7 bases and 1 base respectively, with 11 bases between them. From germline, CDR1 is ENHRY and CDR2 SYGVKD. This CDR3 is CAITLGDSYNEQFF. The DNA for the CDR3 is TGTGCCATCACCCTAGGCGATTCCTACAATGAGCAGTTCTTC.

This chain connects TRBV5-5 to TRBJ1-1; D call uncertain. Germline lookup yields CDR1 SGHKS and CDR2 YYEKEE (reference sequence). This CDR3 comprises 15 residues. Deletions cut 4 bases from V and 0 bases from J, with 13 bases between. The DNA for the CDR3 is TGTGCCAGCAGCCCCATCAACAGCCTGAACACTGAAGCTTTCTTT. As protein: CASSPINSLNTEAFF.

V and J are TRBV6-5 and TRBJ1-2, with TRBD1 as a possible D gene (6 bases). The germline V and J ends were trimmed by 9 bases and 0 bases, with 11 bases remaining between them. Germline V gene sequence: CDR1 MNHEY, CDR2 SVGAGI. This CDR3 contains 13 residues. In nucleotides, the CDR3 is TGTGCCAGAGGGGGGGAAACTAACTATGGCTACACCTTC. Translation gives CARGGETNYGYTF.

The chain uses TRBV3-1 (or the pseudogene TRBV3-2) and TRBJ2-5; 9 bases are shared with TRBD2. Germline CDR1 and CDR2: LGHDT and YNNKEL (reference sequence). V gave up 3 bases and J gave up 1 base; unmatched junction bases: 3. This CDR3 is 15 amino acids long. The CDR3 DNA follows: TGTGCCAGCAGCCAGGAGCGGGGGGCCCAAGAGACCCAGTACTTC. Protein product: CASSQERGAQETQYF.

The chain has TRBV27 and TRBJ1-3, with 9 bases fitting TRBD1. V lost 5 bases to trimming and J lost 0 bases; unmatched junction nucleotides: 8. The CDR3 loop spans 17 amino acids. Germline V gives CDR1 MNHEY, CDR2 SMNVEV (reference sequence). The CDR3, as DNA: TGTGCCAGCAGTCCCAACCTACAGGGGGCCTCTGGAAACACCATATATTTT. As protein: CASSPNLQGASGNTIYF.

The rearrangement links TRBV9 to TRBJ2-2; no clear D gene. CDR3 length equals 15 residues. The V end was cut by 3 bases, the J end by 0 bases, with 9 bases between. Germline lookup yields CDR1 SGDLS and CDR2 YYNGEE. The CDR3: CASSDRKSNTGELFF. DNA for the CDR3: TGTGCCAGCAGCGACAGAAAATCGAACACCGGGGAGCTGTTTTTT. Based on the CDR3 plus reference TRBV9 and TRBJ2-2, the full variable domain is DSGVTQTPKHLITATGQRVTLRCSPRSGDLSVYWYQQSLDQGLQFLIQYYNGEERAKGNILERFSAQQFPDLHSELNLSSLELGDSALYFCASSDRKSNTGELFFGEGSRLTVL.

This clone was seen many times. The chain links TRBV4-1 to TRBJ2-7; 7 positions agree with TRBD1. J gave up 7 bases and V 5 bases, and 17 bases lay outside the gene matches. Germline V gene sequence: CDR1 MGHRA, CDR2 YSYEKL. The length of the CDR3 is 16 residues. As DNA, the CDR3 is TGCGCCAGCAGCGTTAGATCACAGGGAACAGGGGAAGAGCAGTACTTC. Its protein product is CASSVRSQGTGEEQYF.

In this sample, this clone turned up once. The chain combines TRBV6-4 with TRBJ2-1, with 9 bases that match TRBD2. This CDR3 contains 14 residues. From germline, CDR1 is MRHNA and CDR2 SNTAGT. Trimming took 4 bases from V and 3 from J; bases not matched to a gene: 1. CDR3 sequence (DNA): TGTGCCAGCAGTGGAGCGGGGGGCTACAATGAGCAGTTCTTC. It yields the protein CASSGAGGYNEQFF.

The chain combines TRBV6-2 or TRBV6-3 with TRBJ1-2; a weak D match, TRBD1 (5 bases). CDR1 is MNHEY, CDR2 SVGEGT, per germline. Trimming took 0 bases from V and 8 from J, leaving 13 bases between them. The CDR3 totals 14 residues. The CDR3 nucleotides are TGTGCCAGCAGTTACTCGATAGGGGTGAGGGGCTACACCTTC. Translating gives CASSYSIGVRGYTF.

The chain recombines TRBV4-1 with TRBJ2-5; D not certain. The CDR3 is 13 amino acids. Germline CDR1 is MGHRA and CDR2 is YSYEKL. V was cut by 2 bases and J by 4 bases, with 8 bases left in between. The CDR3 region has the DNA TGCGCCAGCAGCCAACAGGAACGAGAGACCCAGTACTTC. It encodes CASSQQERETQYF.

This chain joins TRBV30 and TRBJ2-7; possibly TRBD1 for D (6 bases). Trimming shortened V by 0 bases and J by 2 bases, and 8 bases separated the two germline ends. Germline CDR1 is GTSNPN and CDR2 is SVGIG (reference sequence). This CDR3 is built from 13 residues. The CDR3 sequence: CAWSVQGPYEQYF. The CDR3 DNA reads TGTGCCTGGAGTGTACAGGGCCCCTACGAGCAGTACTTC.